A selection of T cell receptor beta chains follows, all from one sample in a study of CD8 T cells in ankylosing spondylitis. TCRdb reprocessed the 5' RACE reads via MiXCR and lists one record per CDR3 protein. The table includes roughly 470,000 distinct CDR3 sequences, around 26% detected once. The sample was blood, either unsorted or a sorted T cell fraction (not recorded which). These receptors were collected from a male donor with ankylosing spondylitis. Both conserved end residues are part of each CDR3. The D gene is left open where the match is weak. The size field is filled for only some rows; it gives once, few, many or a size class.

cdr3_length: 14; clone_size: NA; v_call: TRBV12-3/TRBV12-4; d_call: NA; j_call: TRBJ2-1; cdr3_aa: CASARSEINNEQFF; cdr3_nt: TGTGCCAGCGCCCGGTCGGAAATAAACAATGAGCAGTTCTTC
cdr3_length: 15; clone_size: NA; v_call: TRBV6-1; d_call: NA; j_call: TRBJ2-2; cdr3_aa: CASTPSGTYTGELFF; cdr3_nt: TGTGCCAGCACTCCAAGTGGTACCTACACCGGGGAGCTGTTTTTT
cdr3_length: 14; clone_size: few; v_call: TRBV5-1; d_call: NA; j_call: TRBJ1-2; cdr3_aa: CASTQDPNGFYYTF; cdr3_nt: TGCGCCAGCACCCAGGACCCCAACGGTTTCTACTACACCTTC
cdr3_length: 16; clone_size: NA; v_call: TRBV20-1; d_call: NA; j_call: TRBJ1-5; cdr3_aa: CSASSKGSGANQPQHF; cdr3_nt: TGCAGTGCTAGTTCCAAGGGGTCAGGGGCTAATCAGCCCCAGCATTTT
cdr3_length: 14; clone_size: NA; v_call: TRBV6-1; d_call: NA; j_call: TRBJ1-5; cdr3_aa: CASSERAGGQPQHF; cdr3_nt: TGTGCCAGCAGTGAAAGGGCGGGAGGTCAGCCCCAGCATTTT
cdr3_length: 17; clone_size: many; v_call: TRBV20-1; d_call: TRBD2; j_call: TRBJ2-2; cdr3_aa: CSASSSGRAINTGELFF; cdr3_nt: TGCAGTGCTAGTTCTAGCGGGAGGGCTATAAACACCGGGGAGCTGTTTTTT
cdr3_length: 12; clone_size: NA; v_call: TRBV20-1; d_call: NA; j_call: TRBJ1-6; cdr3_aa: CSAAGQTSPLHF; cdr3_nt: TGCAGTGCGGCTGGACAGACCTCACCCCTCCACTTT
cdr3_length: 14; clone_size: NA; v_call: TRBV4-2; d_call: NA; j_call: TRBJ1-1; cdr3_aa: CASSPEGGDTEAFF; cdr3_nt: TGTGCCAGCAGCCCTGAAGGGGGTGACACTGAAGCTTTCTTT
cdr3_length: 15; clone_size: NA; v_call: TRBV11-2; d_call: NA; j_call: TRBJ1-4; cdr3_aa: CASSLGAVTNEKLFF; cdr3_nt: TGTGCCAGCAGCTTAGGGGCAGTAACTAATGAAAAACTGTTTTTT
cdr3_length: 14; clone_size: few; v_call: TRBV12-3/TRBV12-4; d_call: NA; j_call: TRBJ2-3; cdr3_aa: CASSAFLGGDTQYF; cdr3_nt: TGTGCCAGCAGTGCGTTCCTGGGGGGAGATACGCAGTATTTT
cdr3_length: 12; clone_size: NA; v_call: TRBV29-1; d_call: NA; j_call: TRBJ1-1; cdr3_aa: CSAGSDRTEAFF; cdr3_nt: TGCAGCGCTGGATCGGATCGGACTGAAGCTTTCTTT
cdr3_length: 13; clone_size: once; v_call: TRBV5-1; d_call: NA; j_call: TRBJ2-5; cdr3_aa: CASSLDTRETQYF; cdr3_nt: TGCGCCAGCAGCTTGGACACCCGAGAGACCCAGTACTTC
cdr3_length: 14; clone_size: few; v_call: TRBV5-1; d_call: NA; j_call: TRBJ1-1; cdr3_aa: CASSPGVGDTEAFF; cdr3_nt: TGCGCCAGCAGCCCCGGGGTGGGGGACACTGAAGCTTTCTTT
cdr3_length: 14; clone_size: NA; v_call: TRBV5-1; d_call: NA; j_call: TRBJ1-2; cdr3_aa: CASSSEGLNYGYTF; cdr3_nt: TGCGCCAGCAGCTCCGAGGGACTTAACTATGGCTACACCTTC
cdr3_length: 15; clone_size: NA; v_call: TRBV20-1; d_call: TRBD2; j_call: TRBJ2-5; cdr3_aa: CTLGREGLNQETQYF; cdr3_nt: TGCACCTTGGGGCGGGAGGGCCTGAACCAAGAGACCCAGTACTTC
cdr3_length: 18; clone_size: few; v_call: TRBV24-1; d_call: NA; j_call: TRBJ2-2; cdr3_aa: CATSGMIGAAPNTGELFF; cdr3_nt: TGTGCCACCAGTGGCATGATTGGGGCCGCCCCGAACACCGGGGAGCTGTTTTTT
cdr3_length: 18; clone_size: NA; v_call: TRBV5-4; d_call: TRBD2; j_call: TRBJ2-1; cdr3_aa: CASTSGTSTYSSYNEQFF; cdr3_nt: TGTGCCAGCACATCTGGGACTAGCACTTACAGCTCCTACAATGAGCAGTTCTTC
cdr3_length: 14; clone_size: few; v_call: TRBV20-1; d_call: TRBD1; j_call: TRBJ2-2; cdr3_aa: CSAGDSQTFGELFF; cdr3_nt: TGCAGTGCCGGGGACAGCCAGACTTTCGGGGAGCTGTTTTTT
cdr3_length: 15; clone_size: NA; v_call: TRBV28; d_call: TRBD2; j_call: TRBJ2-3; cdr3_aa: CASSFAGGYTDTQYF; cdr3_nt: TGTGCCAGCAGTTTCGCGGGAGGGTACACAGATACGCAGTATTTT
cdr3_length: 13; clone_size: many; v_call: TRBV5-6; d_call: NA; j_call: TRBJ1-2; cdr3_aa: CASSPPGRVGYTF; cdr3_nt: TGTGCCAGCAGCCCCCCGGGGCGCGTTGGCTACACCTTC
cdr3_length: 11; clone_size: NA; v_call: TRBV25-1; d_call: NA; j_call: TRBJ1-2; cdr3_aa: CASSVGRGYTF; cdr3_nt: TGTGCCAGCAGTGTCGGTCGCGGCTACACCTTC
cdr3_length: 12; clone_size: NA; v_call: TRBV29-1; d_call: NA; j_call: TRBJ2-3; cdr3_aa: CSVVEGSDTQYF; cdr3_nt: TGCAGCGTTGTTGAGGGGTCGGATACGCAGTATTTT
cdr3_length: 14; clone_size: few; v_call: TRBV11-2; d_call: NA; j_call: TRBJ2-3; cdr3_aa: CASSFASGSRYRYF; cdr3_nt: NA
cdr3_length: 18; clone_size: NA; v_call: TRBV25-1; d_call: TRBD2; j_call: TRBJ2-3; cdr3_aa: CASSEYLLAGGGTDTQYF; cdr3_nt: TGTGCCAGCAGTGAATATCTCCTAGCGGGAGGCGGCACAGATACGCAGTATTTT
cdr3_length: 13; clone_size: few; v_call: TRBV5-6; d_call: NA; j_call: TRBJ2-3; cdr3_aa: CASSLLDTDTQYF; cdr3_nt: TGTGCCAGCAGCTTACTAGATACAGATACGCAGTATTTT
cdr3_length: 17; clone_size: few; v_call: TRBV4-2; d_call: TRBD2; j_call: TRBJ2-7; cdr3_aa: CASSPRRAGGPSYEQYF; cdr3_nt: TGTGCCAGCAGCCCAAGGAGAGCGGGAGGGCCCTCCTACGAGCAGTACTTC
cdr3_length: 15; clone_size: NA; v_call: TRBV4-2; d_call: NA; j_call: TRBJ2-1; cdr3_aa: CASSHGQLVYNEQFF; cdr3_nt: TGTGCCAGCAGCCACGGACAGCTAGTCTACAATGAGCAGTTCTTC
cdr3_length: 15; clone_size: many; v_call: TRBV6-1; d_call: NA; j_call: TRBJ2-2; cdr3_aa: CASRTLQGYTGELFF; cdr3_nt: TGTGCCAGCAGGACCTTACAGGGATACACCGGGGAGCTGTTTTTT
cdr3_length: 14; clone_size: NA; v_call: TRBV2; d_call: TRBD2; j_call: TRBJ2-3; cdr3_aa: CASSGDSGVDTQYF; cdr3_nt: TGTGCCAGCAGTGGGGATAGCGGGGTAGATACGCAGTATTTT
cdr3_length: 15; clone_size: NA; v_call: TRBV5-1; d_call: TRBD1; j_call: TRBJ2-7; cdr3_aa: CASSFQGATSYEQYF; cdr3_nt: TGCGCCAGCAGCTTCCAGGGGGCAACGTCCTACGAGCAGTACTTC
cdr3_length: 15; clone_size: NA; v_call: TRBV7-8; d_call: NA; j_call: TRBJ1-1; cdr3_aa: CASSLGWDSSTEAFF; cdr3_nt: TGTGCCAGCAGCTTGGGGTGGGATTCGAGCACTGAAGCTTTCTTT
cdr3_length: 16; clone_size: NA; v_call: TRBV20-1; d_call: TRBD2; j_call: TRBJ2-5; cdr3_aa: CSAAPGLAGRQETQYF; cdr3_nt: TGCAGTGCTGCCCCGGGACTAGCGGGACGACAAGAGACCCAGTACTTC
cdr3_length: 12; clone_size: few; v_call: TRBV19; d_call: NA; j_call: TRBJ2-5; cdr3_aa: CASSSRLETQYF; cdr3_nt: TGTGCCAGTAGTTCAAGGCTGGAGACCCAGTACTTC
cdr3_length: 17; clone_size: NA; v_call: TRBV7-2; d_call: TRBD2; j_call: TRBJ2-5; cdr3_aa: CASSLSPGLADQETQYF; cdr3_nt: TGTGCCAGCAGCTTATCCCCGGGACTAGCGGATCAAGAGACCCAGTACTTC
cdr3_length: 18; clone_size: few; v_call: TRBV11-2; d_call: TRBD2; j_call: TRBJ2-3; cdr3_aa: CASSLWRSSGRDTDTQYF; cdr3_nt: TGTGCCAGCAGCTTATGGCGGAGTAGCGGGAGGGACACAGATACGCAGTATTTT
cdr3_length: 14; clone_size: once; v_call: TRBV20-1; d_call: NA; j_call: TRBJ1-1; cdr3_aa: CSARPPGRYTEAFF; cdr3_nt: TGCAGTGCTAGACCCCCGGGGAGGTACACTGAAGCTTTCTTT
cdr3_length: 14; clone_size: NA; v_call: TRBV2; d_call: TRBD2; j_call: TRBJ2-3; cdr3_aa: CASKGTSGPDRQYF; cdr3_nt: TGTGCCAGCAAGGGGACTAGCGGGCCAGATAGGCAGTATTTT
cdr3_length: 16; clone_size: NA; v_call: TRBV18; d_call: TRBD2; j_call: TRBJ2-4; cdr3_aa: CASSSGLAAAKNIQYF; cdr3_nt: TGTGCCAGCTCTTCAGGACTAGCGGCTGCCAAAAACATTCAGTACTTC
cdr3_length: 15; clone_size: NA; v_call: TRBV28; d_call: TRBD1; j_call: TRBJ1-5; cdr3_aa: CASILSTGGRQPQHF; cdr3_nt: TGTGCCAGCATTTTGTCCACAGGGGGAAGACAGCCCCAGCATTTT
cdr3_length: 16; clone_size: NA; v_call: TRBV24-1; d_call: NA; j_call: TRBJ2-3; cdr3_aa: CATSDRLTPSTDTQYF; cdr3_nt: TGTGCCACCAGTGATCGCCTAACCCCTAGCACAGATACGCAGTATTTT
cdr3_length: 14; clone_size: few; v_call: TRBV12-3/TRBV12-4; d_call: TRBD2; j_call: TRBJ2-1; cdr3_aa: CASSLAGKYNEQFF; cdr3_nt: TGTGCCAGCAGTCTAGCGGGAAAGTACAATGAGCAGTTCTTC
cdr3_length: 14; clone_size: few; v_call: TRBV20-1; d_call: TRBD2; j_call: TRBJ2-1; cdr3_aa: CSARVGGDRNEQFF; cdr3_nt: TGCAGTGCTAGAGTTGGGGGGGATCGGAATGAGCAGTTCTTC
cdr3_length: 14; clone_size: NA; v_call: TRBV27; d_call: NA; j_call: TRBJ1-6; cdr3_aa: CASSNRDNNSPLHF; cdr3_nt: TGTGCCAGCAGTAACCGGGACAACAATTCACCCCTCCACTTT
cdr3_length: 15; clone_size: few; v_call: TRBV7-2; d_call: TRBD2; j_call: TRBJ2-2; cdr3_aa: CASSLASGLAGELFF; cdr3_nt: TGTGCCAGCAGCTTAGCGTCAGGACTAGCCGGGGAGCTGTTTTTT
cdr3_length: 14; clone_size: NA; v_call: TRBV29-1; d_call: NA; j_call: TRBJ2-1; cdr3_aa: CSVEDLEGINEQFF; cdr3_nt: TGCAGCGTTGAAGATCTTGAGGGTATCAATGAGCAGTTCTTC
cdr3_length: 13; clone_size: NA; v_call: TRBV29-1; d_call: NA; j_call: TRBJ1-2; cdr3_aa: CSVPIRGNYGYTF; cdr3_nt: TGCAGCGTTCCCATCAGGGGCAACTATGGCTACACCTTC
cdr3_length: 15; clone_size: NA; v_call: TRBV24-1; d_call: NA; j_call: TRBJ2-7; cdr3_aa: CATSDSRPPGYEQYF; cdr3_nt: TGTGCCACCAGTGATTCCCGGCCCCCGGGTTACGAGCAGTACTTC
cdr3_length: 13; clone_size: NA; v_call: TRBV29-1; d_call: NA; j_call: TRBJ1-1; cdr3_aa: CSVVAVGDTEAFF; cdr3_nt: TGCAGCGTTGTGGCGGTTGGAGACACTGAAGCTTTCTTT
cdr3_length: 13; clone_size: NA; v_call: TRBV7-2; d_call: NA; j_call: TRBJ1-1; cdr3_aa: CASSYGKNTEAFF; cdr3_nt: TGTGCCAGCAGCTATGGAAAGAACACTGAAGCTTTCTTT
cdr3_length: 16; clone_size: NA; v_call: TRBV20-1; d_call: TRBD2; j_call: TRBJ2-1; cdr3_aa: CSARGTSGRGWNEQFF; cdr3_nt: TGCAGTGCTAGGGGGACTAGCGGGAGAGGGTGGAATGAGCAGTTCTTC
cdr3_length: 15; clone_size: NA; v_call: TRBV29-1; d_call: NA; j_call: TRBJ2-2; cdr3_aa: CSVEENGGGFGELFF; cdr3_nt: TGCAGCGTCGAAGAAAACGGAGGGGGTTTCGGGGAGCTGTTTTTT
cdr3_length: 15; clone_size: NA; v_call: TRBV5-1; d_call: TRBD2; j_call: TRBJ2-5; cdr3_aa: CASTLQRESVETQYF; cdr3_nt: TGCGCCAGCACCCTCCAGCGGGAGTCTGTAGAGACCCAGTACTTC
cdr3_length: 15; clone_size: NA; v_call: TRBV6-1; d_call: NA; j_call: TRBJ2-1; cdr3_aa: CASSDLDSYYNEQFF; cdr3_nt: TGTGCCAGCAGTGATTTGGACTCCTATTACAATGAGCAGTTCTTC
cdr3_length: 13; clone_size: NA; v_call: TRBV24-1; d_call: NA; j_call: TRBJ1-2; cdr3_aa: CATSASQVYGYTF; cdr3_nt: TGTGCCACCAGTGCCAGCCAGGTCTATGGCTACACCTTC